This T cell receptor beta chain appears in the sequencing data of a study of glioma-infiltrating T cells after dendritic cell vaccination. This clone was detected only once. The antigen is undetermined. V lost 4 bases, J lost 1 base, and 8 bases lay in between. This CDR3 is 13 amino acids long. Germline CDR1 is SGHDT and CDR2 is YYEEEE. Study findings and constraints: Higher pretreatment TIL content predicted longer progression-free time and survival.

The immunoSEQ assay amplified TCRB CDR3 from up to about 2 ug DNA. Assay: immunoSEQ multiplex PCR; the TCRdb copy retains only in-frame clones and omits some. The sample holds tens of thousands of clones; about four fifths are singletons and the top ten take roughly 2.2%. Here the sequenced sample was blood, taken before dendritic cell vaccination. The TCR comes from a human donor with glioblastoma. The chain is built from TRBV5-6 and TRBJ1-1; unclear D gene. CDR3 in amino acids: CASSTHQNTEAFF. The DNA for the CDR3 is TGTGCCAGCAGCACACACCAGAACACTGAAGCTTTCTTT.